The 10 T cell receptor beta chains below come from one sample, sequenced in a study of T cell responses to AZD1222 COVID-19 vaccine. Clones were read by immunoSEQ multiplex PCR, and TCRdb kept only the in-frame ones, dropping some. There are more than 95,000 clones in the sample; 85% to 90% occur only once, and over 8% lies in the top ten. The sequenced sample was peripheral blood, obtained on day 0 of AZD1222 vaccination. These receptors were collected from an adult in good health.

The rearrangement uses TRBV18 and TRBJ1-4; no clear D gene. CDR1 is KGHSH, CDR2 LQKENI, per germline. The CDR3 length is 18 residues. The ends were cut back, 4 bases at V and 4 bases at J, with 22 bases in the middle. The CDR3 region is CASSRAGPRVVDNEKLFF. The CDR3 DNA reads TGTGCCAGCTCACGGGCAGGACCTAGGGTTGTTGATAATGAAAAACTGTTTTTT.

V usage is TRBV10-1 and J usage is TRBJ2-1, with 7 bases aligning to TRBD2. With V trimmed by 6 bases and J by 7 bases, 6 bases remained unmatched. This CDR3 is built from 13 residues. The V gene's germline CDR1 is WNHNN and CDR2 SYGVQD (reference sequence). The CDR3: CASSYGTKNEQFF. The CDR3 DNA reads as TGCGCCAGCAGCTACGGGACTAAAAATGAGCAGTTCTTC.

V and J are TRBV19 and TRBJ2-3; D ambiguous. The CDR3 consists of 13 residues. From germline, CDR1 is LNHDA and CDR2 SQIVND (reference sequence). The V end lost 6 bases, the J end lost 0 bases, and 7 bases lay between the germline ends. The CDR3 nucleotides read TGTGCCAGTAGCCAGCCTAGCACAGATACGCAGTATTTT. It codes for CASSQPSTDTQYF.

The chain recombines TRBV6-5 with TRBJ2-1; 7 bases align to TRBD2. Trimming took 5 bases from V and 7 from J; bases not matched to a gene: 8. In germline, CDR1 is MNHEY, CDR2 SVGAGI. The length of the CDR3 is 14 residues. The CDR3 coding sequence is TGTGCCAGCAGTATTGGAGGGAGGGTTAATGAGCAGTTCTTC. Amino acid sequence: CASSIGGRVNEQFF.

This chain links TRBV3-1 (or the pseudogene TRBV3-2) with TRBJ2-2; no reliable D call. The germline V gene has CDR1 LGHDT and CDR2 YNNKEL (reference sequence). The V and J ends lost 6 bases and 3 bases respectively, with 5 bases between them. The CDR3 loop spans 12 amino acids. The chain's CDR3 is CASSRDTGELFF. DNA of the CDR3: TGTGCCAGCAGTAGGGACACCGGGGAGCTGTTTTTT.

This clone has only a few counts. At one boundary the junction diverges from the germline segment, which might be a read error. V is TRBV7-9 and J is TRBJ2-3; 16 bases map to TRBD2. The CDR3 is 14 residues long. CDR1 and CDR2 (germline): SEHNR, FQNEAQ (reference sequence). The chain's CDR3 is CASSAVGTSGRGDF. The CDR3 nucleotides read TGTGCCAGCAGCGCAGTTGGGACTAGCGGGAGGGGGGATTTT. The full variable domain, rest sourced from reference TRBV7-9 and TRBJ2-3, is DTGVSQNPRHKITKRGQNVTFRCDPISEHNRLYWYRQTLGQGPEFLTYFQNEAQLEKSRLLSDRFSAERPKGSFSTLEIQRTEQGDSAMYLCASSAVGTSGRGDFGPGTRLTVL.

The V and J genes are TRBV29-1 and TRBJ2-7, with 8 bases aligning to TRBD2. V was clipped by 4 bases and J by 2 bases; unmatched bases: 4. The CDR3 contains 13 residues. Germline V gene lookup returns CDR1 SQVTM and CDR2 ANQGSEA. CDR3 sequence (DNA): TGCAGCGTTGGACTAGCGACCGCCTACGAGCAGTACTTC. It specifies CSVGLATAYEQYF.

This clone was seen only a few times. The chain links TRBV6-5 to TRBJ1-3; D is perhaps TRBD1 (6 bases). Per the germline V gene, CDR1 is MNHEY and CDR2 is SVGAGI. Between the trimmed V and J ends, which lost 6 bases and 2 bases, there was a span of 14 bases. This CDR3 region has 15 residues. The CDR3 DNA is TGTGCCAGCAGCAGAGACAGGTTCACTGGAAACACCATATATTTT. Its protein product is CASSRDRFTGNTIYF.

This rearrangement joins TRBV18 to TRBJ2-5, with 8 bases aligning to TRBD1. The CDR3 sequence is 12 residues long. The ends lost 8 bases at V and 5 bases at J; junction bases unmatched: 4. Germline CDR1 is KGHSH and CDR2 is LQKENI. In DNA form, the CDR3 reads TGTGCCAGCGACAGGGGTCGGGAGACCCAGTACTTC. Residues: CASDRGRETQYF.

The chain couples TRBV7-9 to TRBJ1-5; 7 nucleotides line up with TRBD1. Trimming removed 6 bases from V and 2 bases from J; junction bases left unmatched: 7. In germline, CDR1 is SEHNR, CDR2 FQNEAQ (reference sequence). This CDR3 contains 15 residues. CDR3 sequence reads: CASSTGEVGNQPQHF. CDR3 in DNA: TGTGCCAGCAGTACAGGGGAGGTAGGCAATCAGCCCCAGCATTTT. The variable domain in full, completed from reference TRBV7-9 and TRBJ1-5, reads DTGVSQNPRHKITKRGQNVTFRCDPISEHNRLYWYRQTLGQGPEFLTYFQNEAQLEKSRLLSDRFSAERPKGSFSTLEIQRTEQGDSAMYLCASSTGEVGNQPQHFGDGTRLSIL.